The T cell receptor (beta chain) under discussion was sequenced for a study of CD8 T cells in Susac syndrome. Study-wide results and limits: In its TCR sequencing and HLA analysis, the study acknowledged that the number of individuals was relatively small.

For this clonotype: Antigen specificity is unknown.

The V end lost 6 bases, the J end lost 8 bases, and 17 bases lay between the germline ends. Germline loops: CDR1 SGHDT, CDR2 YYEEEE. The CDR3 runs 14 residues. Sequencing of TCR beta was carried out in blood CD8+ and CD4+ T cells. Negative isolation yielded the CD8+ and CD4+ T cells, while FACS enriched the TEMRA cells. Reverse transcription used roughly 0.45 to 1 ug RNA and random hexamers. immunoSEQ multiplex PCR amplified TCR beta CDR3 across 54 Vbeta, 13 Jbeta. TCRdb re-analysed the immunoSEQ multiplex PCR reads in MiXCR, keeping a single row per CDR3 protein. The sample yields 200,000 to 250,000 distinct CDR3 sequences, around 90% seen once.

The rearrangement uses TRBV5-6 and TRBJ1-4; D possibly corresponds to TRBD1 (6 bases). The clonotype originates from a human donor with multiple sclerosis. The sequenced sample consisted of CD8+ T cells from PBMCs. CDR3 in DNA: TGTGCCAGCACCGGCGGGGGGGCCGGAGAAAAACTGTTTTTT. Encoded protein: CASTGGGAGEKLFF.